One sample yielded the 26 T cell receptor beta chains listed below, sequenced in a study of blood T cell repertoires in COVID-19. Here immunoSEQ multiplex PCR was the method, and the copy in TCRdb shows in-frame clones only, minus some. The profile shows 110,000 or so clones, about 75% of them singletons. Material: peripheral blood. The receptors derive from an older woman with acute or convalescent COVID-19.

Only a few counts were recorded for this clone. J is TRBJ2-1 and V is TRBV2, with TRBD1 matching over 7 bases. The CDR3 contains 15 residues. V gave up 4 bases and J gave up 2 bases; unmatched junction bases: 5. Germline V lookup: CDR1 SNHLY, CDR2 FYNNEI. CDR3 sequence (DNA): TGTGCCAGCAGTGGACCCCAGGGGGCCTACAATGAGCAGTTCTTC. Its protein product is CASSGPQGAYNEQFF.

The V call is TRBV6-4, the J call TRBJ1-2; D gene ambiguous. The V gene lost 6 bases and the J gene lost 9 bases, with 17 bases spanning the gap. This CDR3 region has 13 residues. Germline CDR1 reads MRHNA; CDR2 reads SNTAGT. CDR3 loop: CASSRGMGESYTF. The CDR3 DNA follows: TGTGCCAGCAGCCGAGGGATGGGCGAGAGCTACACCTTC.

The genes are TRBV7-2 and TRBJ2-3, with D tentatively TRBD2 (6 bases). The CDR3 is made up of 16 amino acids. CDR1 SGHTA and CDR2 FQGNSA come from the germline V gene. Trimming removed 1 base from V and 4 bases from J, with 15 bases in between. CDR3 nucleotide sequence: TGTGCCAGCAGCTTAGACACTAGCTCGTATGCAGATACGCAGTATTTT. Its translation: CASSLDTSSYADTQYF.

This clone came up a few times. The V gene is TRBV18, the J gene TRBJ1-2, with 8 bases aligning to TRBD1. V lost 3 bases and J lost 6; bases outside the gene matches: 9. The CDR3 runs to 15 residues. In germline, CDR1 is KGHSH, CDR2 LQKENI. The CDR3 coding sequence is TGTGCCAGCTCACCTTTTACACAGGGGGACGATGGCTACACCTTC. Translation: CASSPFTQGDDGYTF.

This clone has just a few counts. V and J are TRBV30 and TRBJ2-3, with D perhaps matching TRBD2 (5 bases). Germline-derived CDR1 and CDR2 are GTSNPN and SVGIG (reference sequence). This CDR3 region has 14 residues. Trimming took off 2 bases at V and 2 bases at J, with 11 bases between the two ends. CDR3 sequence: CAWSRGLDTDTQYF. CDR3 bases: TGTGCCTGGAGTCGGGGTCTGGACACAGATACGCAGTATTTT.

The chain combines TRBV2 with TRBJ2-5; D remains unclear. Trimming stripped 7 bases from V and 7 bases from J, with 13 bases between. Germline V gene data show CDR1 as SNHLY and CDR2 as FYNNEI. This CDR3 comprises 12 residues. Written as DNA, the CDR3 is TGTGCCAGCACCGAGGAACGTCGGACCCAGTACTTC. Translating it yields CASTEERRTQYF.

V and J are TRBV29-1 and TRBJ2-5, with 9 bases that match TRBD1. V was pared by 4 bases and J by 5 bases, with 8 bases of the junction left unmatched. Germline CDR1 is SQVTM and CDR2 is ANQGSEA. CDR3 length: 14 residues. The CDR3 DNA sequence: TGCAGCGTTGTGGGGGGACAGGGAGGTGAGACCCAGTACTTC. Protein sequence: CSVVGGQGGETQYF.

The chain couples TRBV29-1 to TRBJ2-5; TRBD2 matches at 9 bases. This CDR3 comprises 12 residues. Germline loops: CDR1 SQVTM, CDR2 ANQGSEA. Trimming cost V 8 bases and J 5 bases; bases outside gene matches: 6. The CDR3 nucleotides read TGCAGCTTGCGGGGGGGCGGGGAGACCCAGTACTTC. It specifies CSLRGGGETQYF. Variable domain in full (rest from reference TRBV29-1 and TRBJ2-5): SAVISQKPSRDICQRGTSLTIQCQVDSQVTMMFWYRQQPGQSLTLIATANQGSEATYESGFVIDKFPISRPNLTFSTLTVSNMSPEDSSIYLCSLRGGGETQYFGPGTRLLVL.

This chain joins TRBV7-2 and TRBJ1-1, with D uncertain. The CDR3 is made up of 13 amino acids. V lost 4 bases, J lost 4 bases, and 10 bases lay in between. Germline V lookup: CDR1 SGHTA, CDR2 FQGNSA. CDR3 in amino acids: CASSSTRVTEAFF. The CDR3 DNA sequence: TGTGCCAGCAGCTCGACGAGGGTCACTGAAGCTTTCTTT.

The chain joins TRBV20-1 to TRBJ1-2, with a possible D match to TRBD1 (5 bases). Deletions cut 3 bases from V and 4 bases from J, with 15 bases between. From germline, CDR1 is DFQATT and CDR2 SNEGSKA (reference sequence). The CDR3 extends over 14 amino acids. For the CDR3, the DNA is TGCAGTGCTAGTGGACACCTCTCCACCTATGGCTACACCTTC. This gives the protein CSASGHLSTYGYTF.

CDR3 protein: CASSLYYEQYF. CDR3 in DNA: TGCGCCAGCAGCTTATACTACGAGCAGTACTTC. The chain uses TRBV5-1 and TRBJ2-7; no firm D call. The ends were cut back, 2 bases at V and 3 bases at J, with 3 bases in the middle. From germline, CDR1 is SGHRS and CDR2 YFSETQ. CDR3 length: 11 residues.

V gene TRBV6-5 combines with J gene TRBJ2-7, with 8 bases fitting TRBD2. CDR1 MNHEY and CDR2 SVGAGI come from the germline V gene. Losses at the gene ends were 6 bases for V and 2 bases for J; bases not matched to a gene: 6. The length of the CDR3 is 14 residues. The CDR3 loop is CASRLTSAAYEQYF. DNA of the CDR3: TGTGCCAGCAGACTGACTAGCGCGGCCTACGAGCAGTACTTC.

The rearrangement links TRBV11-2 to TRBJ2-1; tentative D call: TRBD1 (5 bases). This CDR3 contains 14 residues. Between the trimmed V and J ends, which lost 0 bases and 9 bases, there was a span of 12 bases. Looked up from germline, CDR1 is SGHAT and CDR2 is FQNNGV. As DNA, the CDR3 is TGTGCCAGCAGCTTAGATATAGCTAGGGGTGAGCAGTTCTTC. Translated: CASSLDIARGEQFF. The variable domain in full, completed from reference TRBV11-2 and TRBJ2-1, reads EAGVAQSPRYKIIEKRQSVAFWCNPISGHATLYWYQQILGQGPKLLIQFQNNGVVDDSQLPKDRFSAERLKGVDSTLKIQPAKLEDSAVYLCASSLDIARGEQFFGPGTRLTVL.

CDR3 nucleotides: TGTGCCGCAGGGACTAGCGGTGAAATGGGCTCCTACAATGAGCAGTTCTTC. Its translation is CAAGTSGEMGSYNEQFF. The V call is TRBV24-1, the J call TRBJ2-1; 11 bases agree with TRBD2. V shed 12 bases and J 0 bases; nucleotides not matched to a gene: 12. The CDR3 has 17 residues. In germline, CDR1 is KGHDR, CDR2 SFDVKD.

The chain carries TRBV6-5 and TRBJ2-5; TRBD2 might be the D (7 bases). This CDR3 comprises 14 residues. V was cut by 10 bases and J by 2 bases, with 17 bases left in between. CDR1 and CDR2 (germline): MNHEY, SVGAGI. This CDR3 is CATMEGGRQETQYF. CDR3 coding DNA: TGTGCCACCATGGAGGGGGGGCGTCAAGAGACCCAGTACTTC.

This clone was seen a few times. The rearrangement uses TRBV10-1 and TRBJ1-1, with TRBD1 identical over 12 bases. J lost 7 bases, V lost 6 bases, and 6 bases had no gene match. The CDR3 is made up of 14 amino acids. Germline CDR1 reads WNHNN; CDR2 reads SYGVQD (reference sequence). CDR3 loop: CASRAGTGGDEAFF. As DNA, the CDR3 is TGCGCCAGCAGAGCCGGGACAGGGGGCGATGAAGCTTTCTTT.

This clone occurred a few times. CDR3 amino acids: CASSSTGGRSNQPQHF. The CDR3 nucleotides are TGTGCCAGTAGTAGCACCGGGGGACGGAGCAATCAGCCCCAGCATTTT. V gene TRBV19 combines with J gene TRBJ1-5; TRBD1 is a possible D gene (5 bases). This CDR3 has 16 residues. V lost 4 bases and J lost 1, with 14 bases in between. Germline CDR1 and CDR2: LNHDA and SQIVND (reference sequence).

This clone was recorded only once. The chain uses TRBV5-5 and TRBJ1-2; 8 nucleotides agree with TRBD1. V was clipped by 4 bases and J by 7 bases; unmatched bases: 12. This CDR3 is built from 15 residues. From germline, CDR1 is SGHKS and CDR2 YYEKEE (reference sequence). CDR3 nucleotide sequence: TGTGCCAGCAGCGCCTACTTACAGGGGGAGTCTGGCTACACCTTC. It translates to CASSAYLQGESGYTF.

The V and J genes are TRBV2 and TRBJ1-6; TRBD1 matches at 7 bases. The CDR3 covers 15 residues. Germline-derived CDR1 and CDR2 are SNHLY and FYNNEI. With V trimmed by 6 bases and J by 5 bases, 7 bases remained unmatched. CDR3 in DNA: TGTGCCAGCAGGGGACAGAGCCCTGATAATTCACCCCTCCACTTT. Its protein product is CASRGQSPDNSPLHF.

DNA of the CDR3: TGTGCCAGTAGTATGTGGGAGAGCTCCTACGAGCAGTACTTC. Its translation is CASSMWESSYEQYF. J is TRBJ2-7 and V is TRBV19; D is possibly TRBD2 (5 bases). V gave up 3 bases and J gave up 0 bases, with 9 bases separating them. The CDR3 loop spans 14 amino acids. Per the germline V gene, CDR1 is LNHDA and CDR2 is SQIVND (reference sequence).

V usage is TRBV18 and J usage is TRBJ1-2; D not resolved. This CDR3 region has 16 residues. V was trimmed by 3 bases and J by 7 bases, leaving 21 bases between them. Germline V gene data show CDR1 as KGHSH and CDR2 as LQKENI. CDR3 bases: TGTGCCAGCTCACCTTCTAGTGAGGTCCGGGTCGGTGGCTACACCTTC. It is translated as CASSPSSEVRVGGYTF.

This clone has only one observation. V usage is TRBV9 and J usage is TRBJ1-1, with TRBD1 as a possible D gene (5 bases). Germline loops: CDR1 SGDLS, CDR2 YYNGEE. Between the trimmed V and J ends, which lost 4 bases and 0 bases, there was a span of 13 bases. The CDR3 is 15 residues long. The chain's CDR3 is CASSTQGLLNTEAFF. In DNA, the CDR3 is TGTGCCAGCAGCACCCAGGGACTGTTGAACACTGAAGCTTTCTTT. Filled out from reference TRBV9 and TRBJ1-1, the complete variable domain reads DSGVTQTPKHLITATGQRVTLRCSPRSGDLSVYWYQQSLDQGLQFLIQYYNGEERAKGNILERFSAQQFPDLHSELNLSSLELGDSALYFCASSTQGLLNTEAFFGQGTRLTVV.

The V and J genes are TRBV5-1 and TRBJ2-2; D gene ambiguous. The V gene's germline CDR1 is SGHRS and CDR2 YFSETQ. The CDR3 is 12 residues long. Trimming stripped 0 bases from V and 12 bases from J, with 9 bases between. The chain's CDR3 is CASSLELDKLFF. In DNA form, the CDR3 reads TGCGCCAGCAGCTTGGAGTTAGACAAGCTGTTTTTT. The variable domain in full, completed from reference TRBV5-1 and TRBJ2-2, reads KAGVTQTPRYLIKTRGQQVTLSCSPISGHRSVSWYQQTPGQGLQFLFEYFSETQRNKGNFPGRFSGRQFSNSRSEMNVSTLELGDSALYLCASSLELDKLFFGEGSRLTVL.

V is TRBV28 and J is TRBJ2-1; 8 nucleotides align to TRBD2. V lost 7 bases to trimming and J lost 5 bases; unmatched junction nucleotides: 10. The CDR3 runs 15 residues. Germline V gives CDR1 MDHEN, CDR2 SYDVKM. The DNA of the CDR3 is TGTGCCAGCACAGTTCAGACTAGCGTAGACAATGAGCAGTTCTTC. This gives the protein CASTVQTSVDNEQFF.

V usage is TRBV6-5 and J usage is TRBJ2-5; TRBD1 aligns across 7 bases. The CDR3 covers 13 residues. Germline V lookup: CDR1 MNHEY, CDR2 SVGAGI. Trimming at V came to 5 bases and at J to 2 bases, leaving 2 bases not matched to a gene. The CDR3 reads CASSLQGQETQYF. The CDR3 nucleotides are TGTGCCAGCAGTCTACAGGGGCAAGAGACCCAGTACTTC.

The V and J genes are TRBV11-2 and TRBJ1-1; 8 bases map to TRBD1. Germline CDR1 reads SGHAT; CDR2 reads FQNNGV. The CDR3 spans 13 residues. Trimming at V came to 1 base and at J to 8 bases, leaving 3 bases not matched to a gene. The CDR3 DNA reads TGTGCCAGCAGCTTAGGACAGGGGACCGAAGCTTTCTTT. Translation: CASSLGQGTEAFF.